This record looks at one T cell receptor (beta chain) sequence and its context. Patients from Seattle were sampled longitudinally, starting during active infection. This record belongs to a study of blood T cell repertoires in COVID-19. Study-level background: Specimens from acute and convalescent COVID-19 originated in the United States, Italy and Spain.

The V end lost 8 bases, the J end lost 0 bases, and 9 bases lay between the germline ends. The CDR3 runs to 12 residues. Germline CDR1 is SGHRS and CDR2 is YFSETQ. Authors' methods: Estimation of nucleated cell counts relied on the amplification of reference gene primers. TCRdb's table, derived via immunoSEQ multiplex PCR, lists solely in-frame clones and lacks some. V and J calls and clone size are as listed in that table; D and trimming were resolved from the DNA. The data hold about 150,000 clones, with 80% to 90% observed a single time. This TCR was sampled from a woman in her sixties or seventies with COVID-19, enrolled during active disease. The specimen was peripheral blood. The rearrangement joins TRBV5-1 to TRBJ2-7; D is possibly TRBD1 (7 bases). This chain's CDR3 is CASQGGSYEQYF. CDR3 coding DNA: TGCGCCAGTCAGGGGGGCTCCTACGAGCAGTACTTC.